One and the same sample provided the 19 T cell receptor beta chains below, sequenced in a study of blood T cell repertoires in COVID-19. The table came from immunoSEQ multiplex PCR; TCRdb's copy has only in-frame clones and leaves some out. The table lists approximately 180,000 clones, about 87% of them singletons, with about 1.4% in the top ten. The source material was peripheral blood. The receptors shown here come from a woman in her forties or fifties with acute or convalescent COVID-19.

V is TRBV2 and J is TRBJ2-5; 7 bases match TRBD1. Germline CDR1 is SNHLY and CDR2 is FYNNEI. This CDR3 has 13 amino acids. V was clipped by 6 bases and J by 5 bases; unmatched bases: 6. Written as DNA, the CDR3 is TGTGCCAGCAGGGTGTTGACAGGGGAGACCCAGTACTTC. It yields the protein CASRVLTGETQYF.

The chain joins TRBV6-1 to TRBJ1-1; 10 positions agree with TRBD1. Trimming at V came to 2 bases and at J to 3 bases, leaving 3 bases not matched to a gene. CDR3 length: 15 residues. CDR1 is MNHNS and CDR2 is SASEGT in the germline V gene. The CDR3 nucleotides read TGTGCCAGCAGTGAAAGGGGACAGGGGTACACTGAAGCTTTCTTT. Translating it yields CASSERGQGYTEAFF.

The rearrangement uses TRBV11-2 and TRBJ2-5, with 8 bases that match TRBD2. The V and J ends lost 1 base and 5 bases, in that order; junction bases with no gene match: 6. The CDR3 extends over 15 amino acids. In germline, CDR1 is SGHAT, CDR2 FQNNGV. CDR3 region: CASSLAERGLETQYF. The CDR3 coding sequence is TGTGCCAGCAGCTTAGCCGAGCGGGGGCTGGAGACCCAGTACTTC.

The chain couples TRBV29-1 to TRBJ2-7; a possible D gene is TRBD2 (5 bases). This CDR3 comprises 13 residues. Germline V lookup: CDR1 SQVTM, CDR2 ANQGSEA. Trimming shortened V by 4 bases and J by 0 bases, and 10 bases separated the two germline ends. The CDR3 DNA is TGCAGCGTTGCCGACTATATCTCCTACGAGCAGTACTTC. It yields the protein CSVADYISYEQYF.

The chain has TRBV9 and TRBJ2-2; 11 nucleotides match TRBD2. Germline-derived CDR1 and CDR2 are SGDLS and YYNGEE. CDR3 size: 18 residues. Trimming removed 3 bases from V and 2 bases from J; junction bases left unmatched: 9. CDR3 region: CASSAGASGGYNTGELFF. DNA of the CDR3: TGTGCCAGCAGCGCAGGGGCTAGCGGGGGGTATAACACCGGGGAGCTGTTTTTT.

This clone has only one observation. V is TRBV7-9 and J is TRBJ2-1; D might be TRBD1 (5 bases). V was trimmed by 1 base and J by 5 bases, leaving 9 bases between them. The V gene's germline CDR1 is SEHNR and CDR2 FQNEAQ (reference sequence). This CDR3 comprises 14 residues. The CDR3 region is CASSLVAGNNEQFF. CDR3 nucleotides: TGTGCCAGCAGCTTAGTGGCAGGGAACAATGAGCAGTTCTTC.

V gene TRBV9 combines with J gene TRBJ1-2; D is unclear. V gave up 0 bases and J gave up 4 bases, with 10 bases separating them. CDR1 is SGDLS and CDR2 is YYNGEE in the germline V gene. The CDR3 is 14 amino acids. The chain's CDR3 is CASSVVPASYGYTF. Written as DNA, the CDR3 is TGTGCCAGCAGCGTAGTCCCCGCTAGCTATGGCTACACCTTC.

The gene calls are TRBV7-2 and TRBJ2-3; D possibly corresponds to TRBD1 (6 bases). Germline CDR1 is SGHTA and CDR2 is FQGNSA. The CDR3 extends over 14 amino acids. Deletions cut 5 bases from V and 0 bases from J, with 9 bases between. CDR3 amino acids: CASSPDRSTDTQYF. The DNA for the CDR3 is TGTGCCAGCAGCCCCGACAGGAGCACAGATACGCAGTATTTT.

The rearrangement uses TRBV12-3 or TRBV12-4 and TRBJ2-7, with 10 positions matching TRBD1. The CDR3 is made up of 13 amino acids. V shed 6 bases and J 4 bases; nucleotides not matched to a gene: 3. The DNA for the CDR3 is TGTGCCAGCAGAGGACAGGGGGGGTACGAGCAGTACTTC. Its translation: CASRGQGGYEQYF.

The rearrangement uses TRBV9 and TRBJ1-2; D is ambiguous. Trimming left V 3 bases short and J 5 bases short, with 5 bases between. This CDR3 spans 11 amino acids. From germline, CDR1 is SGDLS and CDR2 YYNGEE. The CDR3 here is CASSARYGYTF. CDR3 nucleotide sequence: TGTGCCAGCAGCGCTAGGTATGGCTACACCTTC.

The gene calls are TRBV18 and TRBJ1-4; no clear D gene. V dropped 0 bases and J dropped 11 bases, with 13 bases sitting between them. The germline V gene encodes CDR1 KGHSH and CDR2 LQKENI. The CDR3 has 14 residues. The CDR3 nucleotides are TGTGCCAGCTCACCACCGGAAGCGAGGTGGAAACTGTTTTTT. This translates into CASSPPEARWKLFF.

The chain couples TRBV3-1 (or the pseudogene TRBV3-2) to TRBJ2-6, with 8 bases fitting TRBD2. There are 18 residues in the CDR3. Unmatched junction bases numbered 4, after V lost 0 bases and J lost 0 bases. The germline gives CDR1 LGHDT, CDR2 YNNKEL (reference sequence). CDR3 DNA: TGTGCCAGCAGCCAAGATCGGGAGGGAGCCTCTGGGGCCAACGTCCTGACTTTC. Translating gives CASSQDREGASGANVLTF.

This chain joins TRBV18 and TRBJ2-7, with 12 bases matching TRBD2. J lost 6 bases, V lost 3 bases, and 9 bases had no gene match. CDR3 length: 16 residues. Germline CDR1 KGHSH, CDR2 LQKENI. CDR3 bases: TGTGCCAGCTCACCTCAACCGGGACTAGCGGGCCCCGAGCAGTACTTC. Amino acids: CASSPQPGLAGPEQYF.

The chain employs TRBV13 and TRBJ2-1; the match to TRBD2 covers 11 bases. This CDR3 contains 21 residues. CDR1 and CDR2 from the germline V gene are PRHDT and FYEKMQ (reference sequence). Losses at the gene ends were 4 bases for V and 0 bases for J; bases not matched to a gene: 17. CDR3 region: CASSSSYGTSGGSGSYNEQFF. The CDR3 nucleotides are TGTGCCAGCAGCTCTTCATATGGGACTAGCGGAGGTAGCGGCTCCTACAATGAGCAGTTCTTC.

This clone is a singleton in its sample. This specimen includes other DNA sequences encoding the same CDR3. CDR3 loop: CASSEQGGTEAFF. Here the CDR3 DNA reads TGTGCCAGCAGTGAACAGGGAGGCACTGAAGCTTTCTTT. This chain connects TRBV2 to TRBJ1-1; tentatively, D is TRBD1 (5 bases). CDR3 length: 13 amino acids. V was shortened by 2 bases and J by 4 bases, with 8 bases between the two germline ends. Germline V lookup: CDR1 SNHLY, CDR2 FYNNEI. Variable domain in full (rest from reference TRBV2 and TRBJ1-1): EPEVTQTPSHQVTQMGQEVILRCVPISNHLYFYWYRQILGQKVEFLVSFYNNEISEKSEIFDDQFSVERPDGSNFTLKIRSTKLEDSAMYFCASSEQGGTEAFFGQGTRLTVV.

The rearrangement links TRBV7-2 to TRBJ2-1, with D possibly being TRBD1 (6 bases). V was shortened by 5 bases and J by 5 bases, with 10 bases between the two germline ends. Germline lookup yields CDR1 SGHTA and CDR2 FQGNSA. The CDR3 runs to 13 residues. CDR3 amino acids: CASSGQGHNEQFF. The CDR3 DNA sequence: TGTGCCAGCAGCGGGCAGGGGCACAATGAGCAGTTCTTC.

The V and J genes are TRBV5-1 and TRBJ1-4; 9 nucleotides agree with TRBD1. Germline CDR1 is SGHRS and CDR2 is YFSETQ. The CDR3 has 13 amino acids. V shed 3 bases and J 10 bases; nucleotides not matched to a gene: 4. CDR3 coding DNA: TGCGCCAGCAGCTCCGGGACAGGGACAAAACTGTTTTTT. Residues: CASSSGTGTKLFF.

This chain links TRBV6-5 with TRBJ2-2; D may be TRBD1 (6 bases). This CDR3 spans 14 amino acids. The V gene's germline CDR1 is MNHEY and CDR2 SVGAGI. V was cut by 0 bases and J by 6 bases, with 8 bases left in between. Here the CDR3 DNA reads TGTGCCAGCAGTTACTCAACAGGGCCCGGGGAGCTGTTTTTT. Translating it yields CASSYSTGPGELFF.

This clone has only a few counts. The V call is TRBV11-3, the J call TRBJ2-1; possibly TRBD2 for D (6 bases). The germline V gene has CDR1 SGHNT and CDR2 YENEEA. The CDR3 spans 14 residues. Between the trimmed V and J ends, which lost 5 bases and 6 bases, there was a span of 14 bases. The CDR3 spells CASSPGVGGNEQFF. CDR3 sequence (DNA): TGTGCCAGCAGCCCTGGGGTCGGGGGCAATGAGCAGTTCTTC.